Shown below are 24 T cell receptor beta chains from a single sample sequenced in a study of shared clonotypes between healthy human individuals. Clones were sequenced by immunoSEQ multiplex PCR, and TCRdb holds only the in-frame ones, with some missing. The sample shows 1,500,000 or so clones, around 97% of them seen only once. Specimen: naive CD4+ T cells sorted from blood. As for subset: CD45RA+ positively selected. The receptors were gathered from a man aged 25-45 years in good health.

The chain recombines TRBV28 with TRBJ2-3; 10 bases match TRBD2. Germline CDR1 is MDHEN and CDR2 is SYDVKM. There are 13 residues in the CDR3. V lost 8 bases, J lost 6 bases, and 5 bases stayed unmatched. CDR3 sequence (DNA): TGTGCCAGCGCGGCTAGCGGGAGTGATACGCAGTATTTT. Translation gives CASAASGSDTQYF.

J is TRBJ1-3 and V is TRBV7-2; D gene ambiguous. CDR3 length: 13 residues. Trimming shortened V by 4 bases and J by 0 bases, and 4 bases separated the two germline ends. Per the germline V gene, CDR1 is SGHTA and CDR2 is FQGNSA. The CDR3 nucleotides are TGTGCCAGCAGCTCCAACTCTGGAAACACCATATATTTT. This gives the protein CASSSNSGNTIYF.

The V gene is TRBV25-1, the J gene TRBJ2-2, with D possibly being TRBD1 (5 bases). The CDR3 totals 14 residues. The germline V gene has CDR1 MGHDK and CDR2 SYGVNS. V gave up 6 bases and J gave up 7 bases, with 15 bases separating them. CDR3 residues: CASSPLARGGELFF. The DNA for the CDR3 is TGTGCCAGCAGCCCCCTGGCTAGGGGCGGGGAGCTGTTTTTT. Based on the CDR3 plus reference TRBV25-1 and TRBJ2-2, the full variable domain is EADIYQTPRYLVIGTGKKITLECSQTMGHDKMYWYQQDPGMELHLIHYSYGVNSTEKGDLSSESTVSRIRTEHFPLTLESARPSHTSQYLCASSPLARGGELFFGEGSRLTVL.

The table lists this clone with a few counts. Additional DNA sequences in this sample encode the identical CDR3. The chain recombines TRBV6-1 with TRBJ2-7; D unresolved. Per germline, CDR1 MNHNS and CDR2 SASEGT. Trimming left V 3 bases short and J 3 bases short, with 3 bases between. This CDR3 region has 11 residues. CDR3 bases: TGTGCCAGCAGTGAGGGCTACGAGCAGTACTTC. It translates to CASSEGYEQYF.

The chain links TRBV9 to TRBJ2-5; 12 nucleotides line up with TRBD2. This CDR3 contains 14 residues. V was clipped by 3 bases and J by 4 bases; unmatched bases: 1. The germline gives CDR1 SGDLS, CDR2 YYNGEE. The CDR3 coding sequence is TGTGCCAGCAGCGGGGGACTAGCGGGAGAGACCCAGTACTTC. It is translated as CASSGGLAGETQYF.

V and J are TRBV18 and TRBJ2-3, with 7 bases that match TRBD2. Germline-derived CDR1 and CDR2 are KGHSH and LQKENI. The CDR3 is 15 amino acids. Germline trimming cut 2 bases from V and 2 bases from J; bases unmatched to any gene: 4. This chain's CDR3 is CASSPRSGATDTQYF. The CDR3 DNA reads as TGTGCCAGCTCACCAAGGAGCGGGGCCACAGATACGCAGTATTTT.

This chain joins TRBV5-4 and TRBJ1-1; possibly TRBD1 for D (6 bases). Trimming took 4 bases from V and 1 from J, leaving 14 bases between them. CDR1 is SGHNT and CDR2 is YYREEE in the germline V gene (reference sequence). The CDR3 sequence is 15 residues long. CDR3 region: CASSPKTGPNTEAFF. Here the CDR3 DNA reads TGTGCCAGCAGCCCTAAGACAGGTCCGAACACTGAAGCTTTCTTT. Filled out from reference TRBV5-4 and TRBJ1-1, the complete variable domain reads ETGVTQSPTHLIKTRGQQVTLRCSSQSGHNTVSWYQQALGQGPQFIFQYYREEENGRGNFPPRFSGLQFPNYSSELNVNALELDDSALYLCASSPKTGPNTEAFFGQGTRLTVV.

With regard to this clone: The sample contains more than one DNA sequence encoding this CDR3. The genes are TRBV12-5 and TRBJ1-1, with unresolved D. Germline assignment: CDR1 LGHNT and CDR2 FRNRAP. The V end was cut by 1 base, the J end by 2 bases, with 5 bases between. The CDR3 has 13 residues. The CDR3 region has the DNA TGTGCTAGTGGTTTGGAGGTTAACACTGAAGCTTTCTTT. This gives the protein CASGLEVNTEAFF.

The V gene is TRBV10-2, the J gene TRBJ2-7; possible D gene TRBD1, 5 bases. Germline V lookup: CDR1 WSHSY, CDR2 SAAADI. V was pared by 4 bases and J by 3 bases, with 10 bases between. The CDR3 runs 13 residues. The CDR3 DNA reads TGCGCCAGCAGTGTAGGACACGACTACGAGCAGTACTTC. Its translation: CASSVGHDYEQYF.

The chain employs TRBV10-3 and TRBJ2-3; 11 bases match TRBD2. CDR3 length: 15 amino acids. V was pared by 6 bases and J by 4 bases, with 6 bases of the junction left unmatched. In germline, CDR1 is ENHRY, CDR2 SYGVKD. CDR3 amino acids: CAISTSGSIPDTQYF. DNA of the CDR3: TGTGCCATCAGCACTAGCGGGAGCATCCCAGATACGCAGTATTTT.

The chain carries TRBV2 and TRBJ2-2; no firm D call. This CDR3 has 12 amino acids. Germline-derived CDR1 and CDR2 are SNHLY and FYNNEI. V lost 6 bases and J lost 6, with 8 bases in between. The CDR3 nucleotides read TGTGCCAGCAGGGGGATGGCCGGGGAGCTGTTTTTT. This translates into CASRGMAGELFF. Looking up the rest from reference TRBV2 and TRBJ2-2 gives the full variable domain: EPEVTQTPSHQVTQMGQEVILRCVPISNHLYFYWYRQILGQKVEFLVSFYNNEISEKSEIFDDQFSVERPDGSNFTLKIRSTKLEDSAMYFCASRGMAGELFFGEGSRLTVL.

This chain connects TRBV2 to TRBJ1-1; no firm D call. Germline V gene sequence: CDR1 SNHLY, CDR2 FYNNEI. CDR3 length: 13 amino acids. Trimming shortened V by 6 bases and J by 4 bases, and 12 bases separated the two germline ends. The CDR3: CASRELGPTEAFF. The CDR3 DNA is TGTGCCAGCAGGGAGCTAGGGCCCACTGAAGCTTTCTTT.

The CDR3 sequence: CASSLATAGGGKYEQYF. Written as DNA, the CDR3 is TGCGCCAGCAGCTTGGCCACAGCGGGAGGGGGGAAGTACGAGCAGTACTTC. J is TRBJ2-7 and V is TRBV5-1; 10 positions agree with TRBD2. Germline trimming cut 0 bases from V and 4 bases from J; bases unmatched to any gene: 10. From germline, CDR1 is SGHRS and CDR2 YFSETQ. The CDR3 has 17 residues.

The chain recombines TRBV5-6 with TRBJ1-1; no firm D call. The CDR3 runs 16 residues. CDR1 and CDR2 from the germline V gene are SGHDT and YYEEEE. Between the trimmed V and J ends, which lost 1 base and 4 bases, there was a span of 17 bases. The CDR3 sequence is CASSLTGGSAITEAFF. In DNA, the CDR3 is TGTGCCAGCAGCTTGACGGGCGGCTCTGCGATCACTGAAGCTTTCTTT.

This chain uses TRBV6-7 with TRBJ2-3; D is unclear. TRBV6-7 is an open reading frame, and its role is uncertain. The CDR3 sequence is 14 residues long. Trimming pared 5 bases from V and 2 bases from J, leaving 11 bases between. The CDR3: CASSTTLSTDTQYF. CDR3 DNA: TGTGCCAGCAGTACTACCCTGTCCACAGATACGCAGTATTTT.

The chain has TRBV6-5 and TRBJ2-7; 7 bases are a match to TRBD2. J gave up 3 bases and V 5 bases, and 7 bases lay outside the gene matches. The CDR3 contains 14 residues. Germline CDR1 and CDR2: MNHEY and SVGAGI. CDR3 DNA sequence: TGTGCCAGCAGTACCGGGGGGATCGACTACGAGCAGTACTTC. Translated, it gives CASSTGGIDYEQYF.

The CDR3 sequence: CASREVLGQGLYTEAFF. CDR3 bases: TGTGCCAGCAGGGAAGTCTTAGGACAGGGACTTTACACTGAAGCTTTCTTT. The chain combines TRBV28 with TRBJ1-1; 8 bases map to TRBD1. This CDR3 contains 17 residues. The V gene end was trimmed by 6 bases and the J gene end by 3 bases; junction bases not matched to a gene: 15. CDR1 and CDR2 (germline): MDHEN, SYDVKM. The entire variable domain, with the rest obtained from reference TRBV28 and TRBJ1-1, is as follows: DVKVTQSSRYLVKRTGEKVFLECVQDMDHENMFWYRQDPGLGLRLIYFSYDVKMKEKGDIPEGYSVSREKKERFSLILESASTNQTSMYLCASREVLGQGLYTEAFFGQGTRLTVV.

The chain recombines TRBV5-5 with TRBJ2-1; 7 nucleotides line up with TRBD2. After removal of 4 bases from V and 0 bases from J, the junction contained 4 bases not matched to a gene. Germline V gene lookup returns CDR1 SGHKS and CDR2 YYEKEE (reference sequence). This CDR3 has 15 residues. The CDR3 DNA reads as TGTGCCAGCAGCGTCGGACTAGTCTCCTACAATGAGCAGTTCTTC. The encoded protein is CASSVGLVSYNEQFF.

The chain recombines TRBV7-6 with TRBJ2-5; the D gene is possibly TRBD1 (6 bases). The V end lost 5 bases, the J end lost 3 bases, and 7 bases lay between the germline ends. Per germline, CDR1 SGHVS and CDR2 FNYEAQ. The CDR3 spans 12 residues. This CDR3 is CASSRTEETQYF. The CDR3 nucleotides read TGTGCCAGCAGCCGGACAGAAGAGACCCAGTACTTC.

This chain links TRBV11-2 with TRBJ1-1, with D possibly matching TRBD1 (5 bases). The CDR3 is 16 residues long. The germline V gene has CDR1 SGHAT and CDR2 FQNNGV. V was pared by 6 bases and J by 3 bases, with 20 bases between. The CDR3 coding sequence is TGTGCCAGCAGTCCATCGTGGGCGGGGGGGTACACTGAAGCTTTCTTT. Translated: CASSPSWAGGYTEAFF.

This chain connects TRBV6-1 to TRBJ2-7, with D hard to call. The V gene's germline CDR1 is MNHNS and CDR2 SASEGT. Trimming stripped 1 base from V and 3 bases from J, with 10 bases between. The CDR3 sequence is 14 residues long. The DNA of the CDR3 is TGTGCCAGCAGTGAAGGCGCCTACGGCTACGAGCAGTACTTC. Residues: CASSEGAYGYEQYF.

This chain joins TRBV11-2 and TRBJ2-3; 8 bases agree with TRBD2. Germline values: CDR1 SGHAT, CDR2 FQNNGV. The CDR3 extends over 17 amino acids. The ends lost 6 bases at V and 3 bases at J; junction bases unmatched: 14. CDR3 region: CASRLERGGIRTDTQYF. As DNA, the CDR3 is TGTGCCAGCAGACTTGAACGGGGGGGGATCCGTACAGATACGCAGTATTTT.

V is TRBV11-2 and J is TRBJ1-2, with D tentatively TRBD1 (5 bases). This CDR3 spans 13 amino acids. CDR1 SGHAT and CDR2 FQNNGV come from the germline V gene. Trimming stripped 0 bases from V and 8 bases from J, with 10 bases between. CDR3 in DNA: TGTGCCAGCAGCTTAGATGAGGGGTCGGGCTACACCTTC. Encoded protein: CASSLDEGSGYTF. Based on the CDR3 plus reference TRBV11-2 and TRBJ1-2, the full variable domain is EAGVAQSPRYKIIEKRQSVAFWCNPISGHATLYWYQQILGQGPKLLIQFQNNGVVDDSQLPKDRFSAERLKGVDSTLKIQPAKLEDSAVYLCASSLDEGSGYTFGSGTRLTVV.

The chain couples TRBV11-2 to TRBJ2-1, with 8 positions matching TRBD2. V shed 3 bases, J shed 9 bases, and the junction held 7 bases outside the gene matches. Per germline, CDR1 SGHAT and CDR2 FQNNGV. The CDR3 is made up of 14 amino acids. The CDR3 region is CASSLKRELGEQFF. The CDR3 region has the DNA TGTGCCAGCAGCTTGAAGCGGGAGTTAGGTGAGCAGTTCTTC.